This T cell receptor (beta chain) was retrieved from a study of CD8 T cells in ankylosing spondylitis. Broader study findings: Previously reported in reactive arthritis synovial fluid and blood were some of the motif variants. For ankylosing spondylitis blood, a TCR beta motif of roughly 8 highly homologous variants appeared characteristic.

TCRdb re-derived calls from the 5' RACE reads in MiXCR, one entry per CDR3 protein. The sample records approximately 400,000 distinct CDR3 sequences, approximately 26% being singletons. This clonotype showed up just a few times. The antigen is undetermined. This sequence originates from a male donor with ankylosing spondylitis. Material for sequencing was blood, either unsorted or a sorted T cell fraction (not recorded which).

The DNA for the CDR3 is TGCGCCAGCAGCCAAGATCCTTCTAGCGGGAGTAGGACAGATACGCAGTATTTT. Protein: CASSQDPSSGSRTDTQYF. J is TRBJ2-3 and V is TRBV4-1, with 10 bases matching TRBD2. Germline CDR1 reads MGHRA; CDR2 reads YSYEKL. The V segment lost 0 bases and the J segment 3 bases; nucleotides outside the gene matches: 9. The CDR3 has 18 residues.